This T cell receptor beta chain was recovered during a study of T cell responses to AZD1222 COVID-19 vaccine. Overall study results and limits: There were mostly white British donors and more females than males, and clonal diversity was possibly underestimated. It was only after the peak T cell response that any repertoires were sampled. Spike-specific TCR breadth and depth rose after two AZD1222 doses.

This clone was detected only once. The antigen is not known. The repertoire was sequenced with immunoSEQ multiplex PCR; TCRdb's copy has only in-frame clones and lacks some. The table lists around 120,000 clones, 90% to 95% of them singletons, with approximately 3% in the top ten. The germline V and J ends were trimmed by 0 bases and 2 bases, with 14 bases remaining between them. Germline V CDR1 and CDR2: MGHRA, YSYEKL. The CDR3 totals 17 residues. The sequences come from peripheral blood, collected on day 0 of AZD1222 vaccination. This receptor was taken from an adult in good health. This chain uses TRBV4-1 with TRBJ1-5; D unresolved. The CDR3 here is CASSQDSLVFRNQPQHF. The CDR3 DNA follows: TGCGCCAGCAGCCAAGATTCATTGGTCTTTCGCAATCAGCCCCAGCATTTT.